The 9 T cell receptor beta chains listed next were all sequenced from one sample in a study of a mutant IDH1 vaccine in newly diagnosed glioma. The antigens these receptors bind are not known. Using immunoSEQ multiplex PCR, the repertoire was profiled, and TCRdb retains in-frame clones only, with some absent. The sample includes about 35,000 clones, 85% to 90% of them seen just once. Time point noted: week 47, end of study. With topical imiquimod, each dose of the vaccine consisted of 300 ug of mutant IDH1 20-mer peptide. The specimen was PBMCs, collected from a glioma patient whose treatment included an IDH1 peptide vaccine. These receptors originate from a woman aged 25-40 years with glioma.

V is TRBV13 and J is TRBJ2-5; D is ambiguous. V gave up 4 bases and J gave up 5 bases, with 17 bases separating them. Per the germline V gene, CDR1 is PRHDT and CDR2 is FYEKMQ (reference sequence). The CDR3 is made up of 15 amino acids. The CDR3 is CASSSPRAPRETQYF. The CDR3 DNA sequence: TGTGCCAGCAGCTCGCCCCGGGCCCCCCGGGAGACCCAGTACTTC.

The chain carries TRBV6-1 and TRBJ2-2, with TRBD1 identical over 10 bases. Losses at the gene ends were 3 bases for V and 2 bases for J; bases not matched to a gene: 9. The CDR3 loop spans 18 amino acids. Per germline, CDR1 MNHNS and CDR2 SASEGT. The CDR3 region has the DNA TGTGCCAGCAGTGAGGTGGACAGGGGGTTGGGAAACACCGGGGAGCTGTTTTTT. This gives the protein CASSEVDRGLGNTGELFF.

The rearrangement links TRBV7-2 to TRBJ2-2, with unresolved D. Trimming removed 1 base at V and 1 base at J, with 7 bases between. This CDR3 is 15 amino acids long. Germline CDR1 and CDR2: SGHTA and FQGNSA. CDR3 in amino acids: CASSLEAVNTGELFF. The CDR3 DNA reads TGTGCCAGCAGCTTAGAAGCCGTGAACACCGGGGAGCTGTTTTTT.

The gene calls are TRBV7-9 and TRBJ1-2; D possibly corresponds to TRBD1 (5 bases). In germline, CDR1 is SEHNR, CDR2 FQNEAQ (reference sequence). V was cut by 6 bases and J by 5 bases, with 13 bases left in between. There are 13 residues in the CDR3. CDR3 loop: CASRGAAHYGYTF. The CDR3 DNA reads TGTGCCAGCAGAGGGGCAGCCCATTATGGCTACACCTTC.

The chain combines TRBV5-6 with TRBJ1-2, with a possible D match to TRBD1 (6 bases). The germline CDR1 and CDR2 sequences are SGHDT and YYEEEE. Trimming left V 2 bases short and J 1 base short, with 9 bases between. The CDR3 runs to 14 residues. CDR3 sequence reads: CASSLGQSNYGYTF. The DNA of the CDR3 is TGTGCCAGCAGCTTAGGACAGAGTAACTATGGCTACACCTTC. The full variable domain, in which reference TRBV5-6 and TRBJ1-2 provide the parts outside the CDR3, is DAGVTQSPTHLIKTRGQQVTLRCSPKSGHDTVSWYQQALGQGPQFIFQYYEEEERQRGNFPDRFSGHQFPNYSSELNVNALLLGDSALYLCASSLGQSNYGYTFGSGTRLTVV.

The chain carries TRBV2 and TRBJ2-7; TRBD2 is a possible D gene (5 bases). V was clipped by 6 bases and J by 4 bases, with 7 bases between them. The germline V gene has CDR1 SNHLY and CDR2 FYNNEI. This CDR3 has 11 amino acids. For the CDR3, the DNA is TGTGCCAGCAGCGACTATTACGAGCAGTACTTC. Its protein is CASSDYYEQYF.

V gene TRBV7-8 combines with J gene TRBJ2-1, with no clear D. Germline V gene lookup returns CDR1 SGHVS and CDR2 FQNEAQ. Trimming shortened V by 4 bases and J by 7 bases, and 8 bases separated the two germline ends. The CDR3 is made up of 12 amino acids. The CDR3 nucleotides are TGTGCCAGCAGCTCCCTTTCGAATGAGCAGTTCTTC. Its protein is CASSSLSNEQFF.

This chain links TRBV5-1 with TRBJ1-2, with unresolved D. The CDR3 extends over 16 amino acids. With 2 bases removed from V and 1 base from J, the gap between germline ends came to 15 bases. The V gene's germline CDR1 is SGHRS and CDR2 YFSETQ. This CDR3 is CASSFEGIFHNYGYTF. CDR3 nucleotides: TGCGCCAGCAGCTTCGAAGGGATCTTTCATAACTATGGCTACACCTTC.

The chain employs TRBV5-4 and TRBJ1-2, with D perhaps TRBD1 (6 bases). This CDR3 has 13 amino acids. The germline V and J ends were trimmed by 1 base and 4 bases, with 8 bases remaining between them. Per germline, CDR1 SGHNT and CDR2 YYREEE (reference sequence). The CDR3 loop reads CASSLKGVYGYTF. DNA of the CDR3: TGTGCCAGCAGCTTGAAGGGGGTCTATGGCTACACCTTC.